This record covers a single T cell receptor beta chain. Antigen: not known. The PBMCs studied were ones that came from about 10 ml fresh peripheral blood. This entry comes from a study of T cells in Graves' hyperthyroidism and ophthalmopathy. Researchers amplified the TCR beta CDR3 regions from RNA transcripts. A first-round RT-PCR of the TCR CDR3 used the HTBI primer set. TCRdb reanalysed the multiplex PCR reads using MiXCR and keeps one entry per CDR3 protein. The data hold some 770,000 distinct CDR3 sequences, with 15% to 20% observed a single time. Findings and limits, study-wide: Blood also held most thyroid clonotypes expanded beyond 0.001. Ophthalmopathy was predicted by the model a median of approximately 6 months ahead of onset.

Trimming at V came to 2 bases and at J to 4 bases, leaving 2 bases not matched to a gene. The V gene's germline CDR1 is SGHRS and CDR2 YFSETQ. The CDR3 totals 14 residues. This clonotype was sampled from a man aged 18 to 29 with Graves' hyperthyroidism. Sequenced sample: blood. The genes are TRBV5-1 and TRBJ2-3, with 9 bases matching TRBD2. The CDR3 DNA reads TGCGCCAGCAGCTTTAGCGGGAGCGCAGATACGCAGTATTTT. Its protein product is CASSFSGSADTQYF.